This T cell receptor (beta chain) originates from a study of T cells in Graves' hyperthyroidism and ophthalmopathy. This clonotype appeared many times. As yet, its antigen is unknown. General study points: Ophthalmopathy was identified by the model a median around 6.3 months ahead of onset. Within blood appeared most thyroid clonotypes that had expanded above 0.001.

V was trimmed by 4 bases and J by 10 bases, leaving 14 bases between them. The CDR3 has 14 amino acids. Germline CDR1 is SEHNR and CDR2 is FQNEAQ (reference sequence). The study enrolled patients aged 18 to 65 with newly diagnosed hyperthyroidism of under 2 months' duration. Amplified TCR beta CDR3 regions derived from RNA transcripts. Researchers ran a first-round RT-PCR on the TCR CDR3 using the HTBI primer set. TCRdb recomputed calls from the multiplex PCR reads with MiXCR, one row per CDR3 protein. The sample carries roughly 290,000 distinct CDR3 sequences, about an eighth recorded once. The chain recombines TRBV7-9 with TRBJ1-6; D ambiguous. Material for sequencing was blood. The sequence derives from a woman in her 30s with Graves' hyperthyroidism that later progressed to Graves' ophthalmopathy. DNA for the CDR3: TGTGCCAGCAGCTATTTAACCCAAGGGTCACCCCTCCACTTT. Protein product: CASSYLTQGSPLHF.